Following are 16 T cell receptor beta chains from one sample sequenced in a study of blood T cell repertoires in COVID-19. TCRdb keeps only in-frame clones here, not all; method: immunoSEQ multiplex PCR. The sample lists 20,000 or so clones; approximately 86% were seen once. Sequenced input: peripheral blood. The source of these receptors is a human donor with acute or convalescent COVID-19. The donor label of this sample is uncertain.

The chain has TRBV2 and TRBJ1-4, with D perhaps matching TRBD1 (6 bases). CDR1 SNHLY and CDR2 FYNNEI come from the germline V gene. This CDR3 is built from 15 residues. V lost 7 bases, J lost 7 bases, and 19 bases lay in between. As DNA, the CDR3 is TGTGCCAGCACCGTTAAGTGGGGGCAGGTTGAAAAACTGTTTTTT. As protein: CASTVKWGQVEKLFF.

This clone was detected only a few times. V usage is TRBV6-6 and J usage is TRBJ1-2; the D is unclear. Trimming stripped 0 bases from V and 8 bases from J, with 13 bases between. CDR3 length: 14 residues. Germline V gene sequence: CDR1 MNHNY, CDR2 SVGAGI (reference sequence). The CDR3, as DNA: TGTGCCAGCAGTTACTCGGAGAGGGCGTGGGGCTACACCTTC. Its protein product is CASSYSERAWGYTF.

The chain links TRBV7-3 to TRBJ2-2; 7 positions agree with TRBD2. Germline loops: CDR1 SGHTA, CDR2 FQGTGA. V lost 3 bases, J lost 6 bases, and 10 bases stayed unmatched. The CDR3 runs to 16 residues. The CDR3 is CASSFSGPGVPGELFF. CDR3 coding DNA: TGTGCCAGCAGCTTTAGCGGGCCGGGGGTACCCGGGGAGCTGTTTTTT.

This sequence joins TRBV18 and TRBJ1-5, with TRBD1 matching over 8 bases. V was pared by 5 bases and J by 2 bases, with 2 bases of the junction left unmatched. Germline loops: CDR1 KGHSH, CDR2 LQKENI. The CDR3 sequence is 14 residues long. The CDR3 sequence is CASSETGGNQPQHF. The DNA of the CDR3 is TGTGCCAGCTCAGAGACAGGGGGCAATCAGCCCCAGCATTTT.

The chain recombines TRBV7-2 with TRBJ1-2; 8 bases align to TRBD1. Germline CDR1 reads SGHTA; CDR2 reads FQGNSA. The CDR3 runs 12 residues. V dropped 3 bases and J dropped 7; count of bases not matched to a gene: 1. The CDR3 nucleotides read TGTGCCAGCAGCTTCACAGGGGGTGGCTACACCTTC. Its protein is CASSFTGGGYTF. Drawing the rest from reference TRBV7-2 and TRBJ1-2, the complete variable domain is GAGVSQSPSNKVTEKGKDVELRCDPISGHTALYWYRQSLGQGLEFLIYFQGNSAPDKSGLPSDRFSAERTGGSVSTLTIQRTQQEDSAVYLCASSFTGGGYTFGSGTRLTVV.

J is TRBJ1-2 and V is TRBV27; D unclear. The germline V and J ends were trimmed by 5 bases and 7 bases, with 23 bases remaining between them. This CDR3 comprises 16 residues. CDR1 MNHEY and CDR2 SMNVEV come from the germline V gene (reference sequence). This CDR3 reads CASSHQGLGYSGGYTF. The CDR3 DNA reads TGTGCCAGCAGTCATCAAGGCTTGGGCTACAGCGGTGGCTACACCTTC.

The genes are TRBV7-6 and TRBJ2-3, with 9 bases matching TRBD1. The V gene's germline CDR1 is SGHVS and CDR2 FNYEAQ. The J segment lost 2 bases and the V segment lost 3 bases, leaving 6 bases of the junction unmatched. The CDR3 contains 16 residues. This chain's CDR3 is CASSLVGQGATDTQYF. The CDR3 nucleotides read TGTGCCAGCAGCTTGGTGGGACAGGGAGCCACAGATACGCAGTATTTT.

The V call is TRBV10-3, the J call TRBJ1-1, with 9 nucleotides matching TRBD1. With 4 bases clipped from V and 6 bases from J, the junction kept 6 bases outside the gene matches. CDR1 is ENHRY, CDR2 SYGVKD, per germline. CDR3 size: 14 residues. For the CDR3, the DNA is TGTGCCATCAGTGGTAAACAGGGGGCTGCTGAAGCTTTCTTT. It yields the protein CAISGKQGAAEAFF.

The CDR3: CASSVDTGREQYF. CDR3 bases: TGTGCCAGCAGCGTAGACACAGGGCGGGAGCAGTACTTC. This chain links TRBV9 with TRBJ2-7; possibly TRBD1 for D (6 bases). The germline V gene encodes CDR1 SGDLS and CDR2 YYNGEE. The CDR3 sequence is 13 residues long. V was pared by 0 bases and J by 7 bases, with 11 bases between.

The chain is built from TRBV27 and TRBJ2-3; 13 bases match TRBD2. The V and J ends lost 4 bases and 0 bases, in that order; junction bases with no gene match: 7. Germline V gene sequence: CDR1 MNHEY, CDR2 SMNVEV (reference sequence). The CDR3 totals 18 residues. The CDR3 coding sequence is TGTGCCAGCAGTTGGTCACTAGCGGGGGGGTCTAGCACAGATACGCAGTATTTT. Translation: CASSWSLAGGSSTDTQYF.

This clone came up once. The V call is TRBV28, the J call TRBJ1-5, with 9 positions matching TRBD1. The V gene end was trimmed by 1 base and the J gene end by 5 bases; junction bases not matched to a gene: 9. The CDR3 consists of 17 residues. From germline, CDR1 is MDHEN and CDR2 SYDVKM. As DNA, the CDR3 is TGTGCCAGCAGTTTATTCCTGGGGACAGGGACCTATCAGCCCCAGCATTTT. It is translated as CASSLFLGTGTYQPQHF. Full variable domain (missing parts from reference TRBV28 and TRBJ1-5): DVKVTQSSRYLVKRTGEKVFLECVQDMDHENMFWYRQDPGLGLRLIYFSYDVKMKEKGDIPEGYSVSREKKERFSLILESASTNQTSMYLCASSLFLGTGTYQPQHFGDGTRLSIL.

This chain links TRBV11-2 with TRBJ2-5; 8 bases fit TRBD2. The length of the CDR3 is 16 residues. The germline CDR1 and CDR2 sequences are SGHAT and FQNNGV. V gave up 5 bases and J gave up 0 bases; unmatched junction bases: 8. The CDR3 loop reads CASSPWGSGDQETQYF. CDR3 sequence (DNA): TGTGCCAGCAGCCCGTGGGGTAGCGGGGACCAAGAGACCCAGTACTTC. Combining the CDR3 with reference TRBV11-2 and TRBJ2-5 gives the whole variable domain EAGVAQSPRYKIIEKRQSVAFWCNPISGHATLYWYQQILGQGPKLLIQFQNNGVVDDSQLPKDRFSAERLKGVDSTLKIQPAKLEDSAVYLCASSPWGSGDQETQYFGPGTRLLVL.

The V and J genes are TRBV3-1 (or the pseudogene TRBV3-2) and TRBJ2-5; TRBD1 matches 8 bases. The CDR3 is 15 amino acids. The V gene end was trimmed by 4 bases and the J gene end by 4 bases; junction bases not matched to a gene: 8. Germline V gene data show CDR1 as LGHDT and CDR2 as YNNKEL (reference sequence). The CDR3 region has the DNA TGTGCCAGCAGCCCGTCAAGTGGGACAGGAGAGACCCAGTACTTC. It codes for CASSPSSGTGETQYF.

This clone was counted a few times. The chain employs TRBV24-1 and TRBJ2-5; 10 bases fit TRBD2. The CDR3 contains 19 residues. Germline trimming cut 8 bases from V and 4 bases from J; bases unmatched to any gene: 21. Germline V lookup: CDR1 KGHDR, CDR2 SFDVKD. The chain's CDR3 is CATTPFGTSDSVRSETQYF. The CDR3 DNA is TGTGCCACCACTCCCTTTGGGACTAGCGATTCCGTCCGGTCAGAGACCCAGTACTTC.

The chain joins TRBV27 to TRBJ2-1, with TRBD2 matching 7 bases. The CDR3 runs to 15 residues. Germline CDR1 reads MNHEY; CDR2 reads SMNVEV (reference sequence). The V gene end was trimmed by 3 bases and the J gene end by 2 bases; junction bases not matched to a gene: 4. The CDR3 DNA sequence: TGTGCCAGCAGTTTCGATGGACTAGCCTACAATGAGCAGTTCTTC. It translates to CASSFDGLAYNEQFF.

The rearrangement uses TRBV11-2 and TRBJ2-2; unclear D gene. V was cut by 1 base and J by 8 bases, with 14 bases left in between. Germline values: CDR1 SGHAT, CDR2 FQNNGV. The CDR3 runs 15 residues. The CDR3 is CASSLGVTGGGELFF. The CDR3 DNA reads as TGTGCCAGCAGCTTAGGAGTAACGGGTGGGGGGGAGCTGTTTTTT.